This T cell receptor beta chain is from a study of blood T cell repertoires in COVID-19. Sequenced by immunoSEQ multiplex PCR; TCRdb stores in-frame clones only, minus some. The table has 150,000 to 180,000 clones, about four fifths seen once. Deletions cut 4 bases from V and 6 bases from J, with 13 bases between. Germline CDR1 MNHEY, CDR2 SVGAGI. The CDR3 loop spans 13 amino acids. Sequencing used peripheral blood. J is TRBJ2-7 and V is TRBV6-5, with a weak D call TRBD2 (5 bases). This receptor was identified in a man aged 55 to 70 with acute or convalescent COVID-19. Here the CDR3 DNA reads TGTGCCAGCAGTTCCCGGGGTGGTCTCGAGCAGTACTTC. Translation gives CASSSRGGLEQYF.